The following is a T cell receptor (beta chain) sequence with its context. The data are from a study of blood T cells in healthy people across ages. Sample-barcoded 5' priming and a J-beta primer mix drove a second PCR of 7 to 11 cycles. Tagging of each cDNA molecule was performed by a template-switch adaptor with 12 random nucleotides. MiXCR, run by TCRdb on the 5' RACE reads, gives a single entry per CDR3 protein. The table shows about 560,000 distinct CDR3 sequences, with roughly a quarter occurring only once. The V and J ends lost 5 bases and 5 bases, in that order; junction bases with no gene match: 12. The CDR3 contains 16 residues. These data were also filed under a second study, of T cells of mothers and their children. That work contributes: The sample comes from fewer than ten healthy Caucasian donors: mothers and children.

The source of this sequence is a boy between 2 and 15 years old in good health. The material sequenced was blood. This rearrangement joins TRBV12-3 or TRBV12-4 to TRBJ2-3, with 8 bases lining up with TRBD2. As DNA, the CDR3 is TGTGCCAGCAGTCGCCCCAGCAGCGGGAGTCGAGATACGCAGTATTTT. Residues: CASSRPSSGSRDTQYF.